The 9 T cell receptor beta chains below come from one sample, sequenced in a study of response to subunit inactivated influenza vaccine. TCRdb analysed the RT-PCR reads with MiXCR anew, one entry per CDR3 protein. The table lists around 710,000 distinct CDR3 sequences, about 15% of them singletons, with roughly 6.4% in the top ten. The specimen was PBMCs from blood, collected roughly 15 days before vaccination. Every receptor here comes from a man aged 45-65 years who received an inactivated influenza vaccine.

This clonotype has a handful of counts. V is TRBV3-1 and J is TRBJ2-7, with 8 bases lining up with TRBD1. The CDR3 spans 13 residues. Germline CDR1 LGHDT, CDR2 YNNKEL (reference sequence). The V and J ends lost 5 bases and 5 bases, in that order; junction bases with no gene match: 5. CDR3 DNA: TGTGCCAGCAGCGCGGACAGGGACGACGAGCAGTACTTC. Protein sequence: CASSADRDDEQYF.

This chain connects TRBV5-1 to TRBJ2-3, with no clear D. Looked up from germline, CDR1 is SGHRS and CDR2 is YFSETQ. V was pared by 0 bases and J by 3 bases, with 11 bases between. CDR3 length: 15 amino acids. Here the CDR3 DNA reads TGCGCCAGCAGCTTGGCCTTTCAAGGGACAGATACGCAGTATTTT. Protein: CASSLAFQGTDTQYF.

The chain joins TRBV7-8 to TRBJ2-7; maybe TRBD1 (5 bases). Germline assignment: CDR1 SGHVS and CDR2 FQNEAQ. The ends were cut back, 5 bases at V and 3 bases at J, with 11 bases in the middle. The CDR3 is 13 amino acids. The CDR3 spells CASSPDRLYEQYF. CDR3 DNA sequence: TGTGCCAGCAGCCCCGACAGACTCTACGAGCAGTACTTC.

The J gene is TRBJ2-1, the V gene TRBV3-1; a weak D match, TRBD1 (7 bases). Germline V lookup: CDR1 LGHDT, CDR2 YNNKEL (reference sequence). This CDR3 region has 14 residues. V was shortened by 4 bases and J by 9 bases, with 16 bases between the two germline ends. Written as DNA, the CDR3 is TGTGCCAGCAGCCTGCAGGGGGGCTTAAGTGAGCAGTTCTTC. As protein: CASSLQGGLSEQFF.

This clonotype has a handful of counts. This chain uses TRBV10-2 with TRBJ1-1; D not certain. V lost 0 bases and J 4 bases, leaving 9 bases between the germline ends. Looked up from germline, CDR1 is WSHSY and CDR2 is SAAADI. The CDR3 runs 14 residues. The CDR3 is CASSESTIITEAFF. The CDR3 DNA reads as TGCGCCAGCAGTGAGTCGACCATTATCACTGAAGCTTTCTTT.

This rearrangement joins TRBV6-5 to TRBJ1-2; 7 nucleotides agree with TRBD1. CDR3 length: 17 residues. The germline gives CDR1 MNHEY, CDR2 SVGAGI. J was trimmed by 4 bases and V by 4 bases; bases with no gene match: 15. The chain's CDR3 is CASSSRRTGPYGYGYTF. For the CDR3, the DNA is TGTGCCAGCAGTTCTAGACGGACAGGTCCGTATGGCTATGGCTACACCTTC.

Many counts were recorded for this clonotype. This rearrangement joins TRBV28 to TRBJ2-1, with a possible D match to TRBD2 (6 bases). CDR1 is MDHEN, CDR2 SYDVKM, per germline. V was pared by 7 bases and J by 9 bases, with 16 bases between. The CDR3 consists of 13 residues. CDR3 residues: CASNSPGGAEQFF. DNA of the CDR3: TGTGCCAGCAATTCCCCAGGAGGGGCTGAGCAGTTCTTC.

The chain links TRBV18 to TRBJ1-5; no reliable D call. CDR1 and CDR2 from the germline V gene are KGHSH and LQKENI. Trimming stripped 2 bases from V and 5 bases from J, with 7 bases between. The CDR3 spans 13 residues. The CDR3 DNA reads TGTGCCAGCTCACCAACAGTGGATCAGCCCCAGCATTTT. Translated: CASSPTVDQPQHF.

This clonotype was counted at least ten times. The gene calls are TRBV12-3 or TRBV12-4 and TRBJ1-2; TRBD1 aligns across 7 bases. J gave up 5 bases and V 4 bases, and 10 bases lay outside the gene matches. The CDR3 runs to 15 residues. The DNA of the CDR3 is TGTGCCAGCAGTTACCGGGCGGGACAGACTTATGGCTACACCTTC. Its translation is CASSYRAGQTYGYTF.